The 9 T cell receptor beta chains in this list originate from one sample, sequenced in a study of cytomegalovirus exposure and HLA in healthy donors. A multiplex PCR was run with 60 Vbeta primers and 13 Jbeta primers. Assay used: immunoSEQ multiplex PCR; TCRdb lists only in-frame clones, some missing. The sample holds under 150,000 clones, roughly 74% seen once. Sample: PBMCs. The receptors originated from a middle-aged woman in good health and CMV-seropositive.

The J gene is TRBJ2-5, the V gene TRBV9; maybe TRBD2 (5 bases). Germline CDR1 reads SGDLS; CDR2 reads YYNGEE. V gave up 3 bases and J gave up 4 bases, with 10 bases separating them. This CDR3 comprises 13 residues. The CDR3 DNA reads TGTGCCAGCAGCGGCGGGCAGCGAGAGACCCAGTACTTC. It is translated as CASSGGQRETQYF.

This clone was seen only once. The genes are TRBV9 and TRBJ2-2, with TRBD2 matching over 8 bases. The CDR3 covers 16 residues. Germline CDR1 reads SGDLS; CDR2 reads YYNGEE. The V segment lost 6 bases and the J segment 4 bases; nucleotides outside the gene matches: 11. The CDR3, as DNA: TGTGCCAGCACCGACGGAAGAGCGGGAGCCACCGGGGAGCTGTTTTTT. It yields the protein CASTDGRAGATGELFF. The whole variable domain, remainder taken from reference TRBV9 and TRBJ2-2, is DSGVTQTPKHLITATGQRVTLRCSPRSGDLSVYWYQQSLDQGLQFLIQYYNGEERAKGNILERFSAQQFPDLHSELNLSSLELGDSALYFCASTDGRAGATGELFFGEGSRLTVL.

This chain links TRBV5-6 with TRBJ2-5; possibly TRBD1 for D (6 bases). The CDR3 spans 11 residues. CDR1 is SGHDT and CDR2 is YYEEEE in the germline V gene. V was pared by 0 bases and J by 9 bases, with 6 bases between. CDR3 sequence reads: CASSLEGAQYF. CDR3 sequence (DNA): TGTGCCAGCAGCTTGGAGGGGGCCCAGTACTTC. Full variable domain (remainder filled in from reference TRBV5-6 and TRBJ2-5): DAGVTQSPTHLIKTRGQQVTLRCSPKSGHDTVSWYQQALGQGPQFIFQYYEEEERQRGNFPDRFSGHQFPNYSSELNVNALLLGDSALYLCASSLEGAQYFGPGTRLLVL.

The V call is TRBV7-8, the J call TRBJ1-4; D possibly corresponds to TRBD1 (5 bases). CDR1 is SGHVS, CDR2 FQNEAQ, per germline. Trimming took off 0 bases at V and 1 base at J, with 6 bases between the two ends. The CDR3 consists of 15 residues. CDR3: CASSLAGLTNEKLFF. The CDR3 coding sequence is TGTGCCAGCAGCTTAGCGGGACTAACTAATGAAAAACTGTTTTTT.

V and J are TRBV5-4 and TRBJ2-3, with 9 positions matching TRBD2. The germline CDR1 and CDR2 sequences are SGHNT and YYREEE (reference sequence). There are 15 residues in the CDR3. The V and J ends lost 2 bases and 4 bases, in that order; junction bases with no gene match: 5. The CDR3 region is CASSFFIAGADTQYF. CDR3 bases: TGTGCCAGCAGCTTTTTCATAGCGGGAGCAGATACGCAGTATTTT.

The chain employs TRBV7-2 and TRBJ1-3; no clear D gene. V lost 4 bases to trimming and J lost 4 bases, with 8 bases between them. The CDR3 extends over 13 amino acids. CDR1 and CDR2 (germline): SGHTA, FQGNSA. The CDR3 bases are TGTGCCAGCAGCTCAACGAGGGGAAACACCATATATTTT. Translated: CASSSTRGNTIYF.

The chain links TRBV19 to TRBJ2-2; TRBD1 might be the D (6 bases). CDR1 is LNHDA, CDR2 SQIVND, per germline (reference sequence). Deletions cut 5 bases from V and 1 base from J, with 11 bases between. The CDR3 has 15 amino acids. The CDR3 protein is CASSSGHLNTGELFF. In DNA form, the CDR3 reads TGTGCCAGTAGTTCGGGACACTTGAACACCGGGGAGCTGTTTTTT.

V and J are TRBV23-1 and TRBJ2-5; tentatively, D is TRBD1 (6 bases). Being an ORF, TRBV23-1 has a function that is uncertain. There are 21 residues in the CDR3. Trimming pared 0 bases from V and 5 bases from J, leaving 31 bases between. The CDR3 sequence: CASSQSEGEQGHEGDSETQYF. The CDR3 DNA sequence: TGCGCCAGCAGTCAATCGGAAGGGGAACAGGGTCACGAAGGGGATTCGGAGACCCAGTACTTC.

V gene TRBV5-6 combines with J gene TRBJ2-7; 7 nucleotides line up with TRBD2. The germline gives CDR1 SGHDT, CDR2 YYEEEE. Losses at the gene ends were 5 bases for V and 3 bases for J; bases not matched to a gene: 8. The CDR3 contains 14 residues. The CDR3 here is CASSRGLTFYEQYF. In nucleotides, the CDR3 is TGTGCCAGCAGTCGGGGACTAACCTTCTACGAGCAGTACTTC. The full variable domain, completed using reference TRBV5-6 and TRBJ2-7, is DAGVTQSPTHLIKTRGQQVTLRCSPKSGHDTVSWYQQALGQGPQFIFQYYEEEERQRGNFPDRFSGHQFPNYSSELNVNALLLGDSALYLCASSRGLTFYEQYFGPGTRLTVT.